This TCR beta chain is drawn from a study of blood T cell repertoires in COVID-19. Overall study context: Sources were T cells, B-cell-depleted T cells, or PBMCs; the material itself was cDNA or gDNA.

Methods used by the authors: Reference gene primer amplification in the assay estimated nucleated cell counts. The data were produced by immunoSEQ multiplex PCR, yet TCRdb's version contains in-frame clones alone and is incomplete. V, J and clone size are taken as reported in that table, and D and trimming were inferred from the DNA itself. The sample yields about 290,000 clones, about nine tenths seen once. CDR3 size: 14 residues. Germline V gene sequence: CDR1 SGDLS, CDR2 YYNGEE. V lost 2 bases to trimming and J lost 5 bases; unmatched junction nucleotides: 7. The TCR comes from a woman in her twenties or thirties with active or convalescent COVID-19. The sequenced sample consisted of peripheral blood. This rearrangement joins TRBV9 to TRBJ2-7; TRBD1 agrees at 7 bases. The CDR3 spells CASSVRQGKDEQYF. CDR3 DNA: TGTGCCAGCAGCGTCAGACAGGGTAAAGACGAGCAGTACTTC.